This passage covers 31 T cell receptor beta chains from one sample sequenced in a study of cytomegalovirus exposure and HLA in healthy donors. 60 Vbeta and 13 Jbeta primers were used in PCR. Data came from immunoSEQ multiplex PCR; TCRdb stores just in-frame clones and leaves some out. This sample has around 160,000 clones, with around 77% found just once. The source material was PBMCs. These receptors originate from a man aged 50 or older in good health and CMV-seropositive.

This chain uses TRBV28 with TRBJ1-5; tentative D call: TRBD1 (6 bases). The CDR3 is 15 amino acids. The V and J ends lost 10 bases and 0 bases respectively, with 16 bases between them. The germline gives CDR1 MDHEN, CDR2 SYDVKM. The CDR3 DNA follows: TGTGCCATAACTCCGGACAGATATAGCAATCAGCCCCAGCATTTT. It translates to CAITPDRYSNQPQHF.

The V call is TRBV10-3, the J call TRBJ2-1, with 9 positions matching TRBD2. CDR1 ENHRY and CDR2 SYGVKD come from the germline V gene. The CDR3 runs 15 residues. V shed 5 bases and J 1 base; nucleotides not matched to a gene: 3. The CDR3 protein is CAISSSGESYNEQFF. Here the CDR3 DNA reads TGTGCCATCAGTTCTAGCGGGGAGTCCTACAATGAGCAGTTCTTC.

This chain connects TRBV4-3 to TRBJ2-1, with 10 bases lining up with TRBD1. Germline loops: CDR1 LGHNA, CDR2 YSLEER. The CDR3 is 13 amino acids. Losses at the gene ends were 1 base for V and 12 bases for J; bases not matched to a gene: 3. CDR3 protein: CASSQGRDRGQFF. In DNA, the CDR3 is TGCGCCAGCAGCCAAGGTCGGGACAGGGGGCAGTTCTTC.

The chain recombines TRBV5-1 with TRBJ2-3; 7 nucleotides align to TRBD1. Trimming cost V 5 bases and J 5 bases; bases outside gene matches: 5. This CDR3 has 13 residues. Germline V CDR1 and CDR2: SGHRS, YFSETQ. CDR3 in amino acids: CASSDRVGDTQYF. For the CDR3, the DNA is TGCGCCAGCAGTGACAGGGTTGGAGATACGCAGTATTTT.

About this clone: This specimen includes other DNA sequences encoding the same CDR3. The CDR3 sequence: CASSEGQTYEQYF. CDR3 bases: TGTGCCAGCAGTGAAGGTCAGACCTACGAGCAGTACTTC. The genes are TRBV6-1 and TRBJ2-7, with D hard to call. Trimming pared 1 base from V and 2 bases from J, leaving 6 bases between. The CDR3 consists of 13 residues. Germline V gene sequence: CDR1 MNHNS, CDR2 SASEGT.

This rearrangement joins TRBV7-2 to TRBJ2-5; 7 bases are shared with TRBD1. CDR3 length: 16 residues. J gave up 0 bases and V 3 bases, and 7 bases lay outside the gene matches. Germline CDR1 reads SGHTA; CDR2 reads FQGNSA. CDR3 protein: CASSFGQEPYQETQYF. The CDR3 DNA reads TGTGCCAGCAGCTTTGGACAGGAGCCATACCAAGAGACCCAGTACTTC.

V usage is TRBV18 and J usage is TRBJ2-7; D unclear. The V gene lost 0 bases and the J gene lost 5 bases, with 11 bases spanning the gap. Germline V lookup: CDR1 KGHSH, CDR2 LQKENI. The CDR3 is made up of 14 amino acids. CDR3 nucleotide sequence: TGTGCCAGCTCACCACCGAACACAGATAACGAGCAGTACTTC. Translating it yields CASSPPNTDNEQYF.

This clone occurred once. The rearrangement joins TRBV4-1 to TRBJ2-1; 7 bases line up with TRBD2. V lost 0 bases, J lost 5 bases, and 7 bases stayed unmatched. Germline CDR1 reads MGHRA; CDR2 reads YSYEKL. The CDR3 totals 16 residues. The CDR3 nucleotides are TGCGCCAGCAGCCAAGAATCAAGGACTAGGCACAATGAGCAGTTCTTC. Translated: CASSQESRTRHNEQFF.

The chain has TRBV11-2 and TRBJ1-2; D is perhaps TRBD1 (6 bases). Germline V gene data show CDR1 as SGHAT and CDR2 as FQNNGV. The length of the CDR3 is 15 residues. The V end lost 4 bases, the J end lost 3 bases, and 15 bases lay between the germline ends. CDR3: CASSSLQGADYGYTF. As DNA, the CDR3 is TGTGCCAGCAGCTCCTTACAGGGCGCGGACTATGGCTACACCTTC.

The chain is built from TRBV6-5 and TRBJ1-1, with 7 nucleotides matching TRBD1. Germline CDR1 MNHEY, CDR2 SVGAGI. The J segment lost 1 base and the V segment lost 5 bases, leaving 4 bases of the junction unmatched. The CDR3 sequence is 14 residues long. The CDR3 sequence is CASSQQGRNTEAFF. In DNA form, the CDR3 reads TGTGCCAGCAGTCAACAGGGGCGGAACACTGAAGCTTTCTTT.

This chain joins TRBV4-3 and TRBJ1-5; D call uncertain. This CDR3 has 17 residues. Germline V gene lookup returns CDR1 LGHNA and CDR2 YSLEER. Trimming shortened V by 1 base and J by 5 bases, and 18 bases separated the two germline ends. The CDR3 region is CASSQALSPSYDQPQHF. CDR3 sequence (DNA): TGCGCCAGCAGCCAAGCGTTGAGTCCCTCCTACGATCAGCCCCAGCATTTT.

Only one count was recorded for this clone. The chain joins TRBV28 to TRBJ1-4, with 12 bases matching TRBD1. Germline V gives CDR1 MDHEN, CDR2 SYDVKM. This CDR3 is 16 amino acids long. The V segment lost 5 bases and the J segment 8 bases; nucleotides outside the gene matches: 9. The CDR3 sequence: CASSPIGTGGGEKLFF. CDR3 sequence (DNA): TGTGCCAGCAGTCCTATAGGGACAGGGGGCGGAGAAAAACTGTTTTTT.

This chain joins TRBV9 and TRBJ2-3; possible D gene TRBD2, 6 bases. Germline CDR1 is SGDLS and CDR2 is YYNGEE. Between the trimmed V and J ends, which lost 4 bases and 3 bases, there was a span of 18 bases. There are 16 residues in the CDR3. CDR3 DNA sequence: TGTGCCAGCAGCCCTACCTGGGGAAGCGGGACAGATACGCAGTATTTT. Its translation: CASSPTWGSGTDTQYF.

The chain links TRBV29-1 to TRBJ1-1; 8 bases are shared with TRBD1. CDR3 length equals 12 residues. Germline lookup yields CDR1 SQVTM and CDR2 ANQGSEA. J lost 1 base, V lost 7 bases, and 2 bases had no gene match. Here the CDR3 reads CSGDRGNTEAFF. The CDR3 nucleotides read TGCAGCGGTGACAGGGGGAACACTGAAGCTTTCTTT.

The chain joins TRBV18 to TRBJ2-1, with a tentative D call TRBD1 (5 bases). The CDR3 has 15 residues. V lost 6 bases and J 2 bases, leaving 14 bases between the germline ends. Germline CDR1 and CDR2: KGHSH and LQKENI. CDR3 sequence (DNA): TGTGCCAGCTCCCAGGGATCGGGTCCCTACAATGAGCAGTTCTTC. Translated, it gives CASSQGSGPYNEQFF.

CDR3 DNA: TGTGCCAGTATAGGGGGAGGCAATCAGCCCCAGCATTTT. Translation gives CASIGGGNQPQHF. The chain uses TRBV19 and TRBJ1-5; D is possibly TRBD1 (6 bases). The V end lost 7 bases, the J end lost 2 bases, and 9 bases lay between the germline ends. The CDR3 length is 13 residues. In germline, CDR1 is LNHDA, CDR2 SQIVND (reference sequence).

The J gene is TRBJ1-1, the V gene TRBV9; D is perhaps TRBD1 (6 bases). V lost 4 bases to trimming and J lost 1 base, with 14 bases between them. There are 15 residues in the CDR3. Per germline, CDR1 SGDLS and CDR2 YYNGEE. This chain's CDR3 is CASSPTGTQNTEAFF. CDR3 DNA sequence: TGTGCCAGCAGCCCCACCGGGACACAGAACACTGAAGCTTTCTTT.

The chain combines TRBV29-1 with TRBJ2-3; no firm D call. V was shortened by 6 bases and J by 6 bases, with 13 bases between the two germline ends. This CDR3 comprises 12 residues. The germline V gene has CDR1 SQVTM and CDR2 ANQGSEA. DNA for the CDR3: TGCAGCGTACGACAACCGGTGGATACGCAGTATTTT. Translation gives CSVRQPVDTQYF.

This clone has just a few counts. Distinct nucleotide sequences in the sample also encode this CDR3. V is TRBV11-2 and J is TRBJ2-1, with D unresolved. The V and J ends lost 0 bases and 3 bases respectively, with 9 bases between them. The CDR3 runs 15 residues. CDR1 SGHAT and CDR2 FQNNGV come from the germline V gene. The CDR3 sequence: CASSLEASSYNEQFF. CDR3 DNA sequence: TGTGCCAGCAGCTTAGAAGCGAGCAGCTACAATGAGCAGTTCTTC.

Here the CDR3 DNA reads TGCGCCAGCAGCCGTCAAGCTGGGAGCACTGAAGCTTTCTTT. Translated, it gives CASSRQAGSTEAFF. This chain joins TRBV5-1 and TRBJ1-1, with D hard to call. CDR1 SGHRS and CDR2 YFSETQ come from the germline V gene. The CDR3 has 14 amino acids. The ends were cut back, 4 bases at V and 4 bases at J, with 14 bases in the middle.

The V and J genes are TRBV9 and TRBJ2-1; a weak D match, TRBD1 (5 bases). CDR3 length: 15 residues. CDR1 is SGDLS and CDR2 is YYNGEE in the germline V gene. V was pared by 0 bases and J by 8 bases, with 15 bases between. CDR3 amino acids: CASSVDLGQRHEQFF. The DNA of the CDR3 is TGTGCCAGCAGCGTAGATCTGGGGCAGAGGCATGAGCAGTTCTTC.

This rearrangement joins TRBV7-9 to TRBJ1-1; 12 bases agree with TRBD1. Germline V gene sequence: CDR1 SEHNR, CDR2 FQNEAQ (reference sequence). The CDR3 totals 15 residues. Losses at the gene ends were 5 bases for V and 3 bases for J; bases not matched to a gene: 4. In nucleotides, the CDR3 is TGTGCCAGCAGCCCGGGACAGGGGGCTGACACTGAAGCTTTCTTT. Protein sequence: CASSPGQGADTEAFF.

The chain carries TRBV6-5 and TRBJ2-1; 8 positions agree with TRBD2. Germline lookup yields CDR1 MNHEY and CDR2 SVGAGI. The V segment lost 2 bases and the J segment 5 bases; nucleotides outside the gene matches: 5. This CDR3 contains 15 residues. The CDR3 here is CASSYLGGVDNEQFF. The CDR3 nucleotides read TGTGCCAGCAGTTACCTCGGGGGGGTTGACAATGAGCAGTTCTTC.

The rearrangement links TRBV15 to TRBJ1-5; 10 bases map to TRBD1. The CDR3 has 19 amino acids. From germline, CDR1 is LNHNV and CDR2 YYDKDF (reference sequence). J gave up 4 bases and V 5 bases, and 17 bases lay outside the gene matches. CDR3 coding DNA: TGTGCCACCAGCCACACTAAGAGGTCGGGACAGGGGAGGAATCAGCCCCAGCATTTT. Its protein is CATSHTKRSGQGRNQPQHF.

The chain joins TRBV6-1 to TRBJ1-6, with unresolved D. The germline V gene encodes CDR1 MNHNS and CDR2 SASEGT. There are 16 residues in the CDR3. The ends were cut back, 0 bases at V and 6 bases at J, with 12 bases in the middle. The CDR3 coding sequence is TGTGCCAGCAGTGAAGCCGTTGTACAGACTAATTCACCCCTCCACTTT. This sequence encodes CASSEAVVQTNSPLHF.

The rearrangement links TRBV4-3 to TRBJ1-5; D might be TRBD1 (6 bases). Trimming took off 3 bases at V and 1 base at J, with 10 bases between the two ends. CDR3 length: 15 amino acids. CDR1 and CDR2 from the germline V gene are LGHNA and YSLEER. The CDR3 DNA is TGCGCCAGCAGCCACGATCAGGGGAGCAATCAGCCCCAGCATTTT. It is translated as CASSHDQGSNQPQHF.

This sequence joins TRBV27 and TRBJ2-7, with TRBD2 as a possible D gene (5 bases). Trimming pared 2 bases from V and 4 bases from J, leaving 12 bases between. The CDR3 extends over 14 amino acids. Germline V gene data show CDR1 as MNHEY and CDR2 as SMNVEV (reference sequence). CDR3 sequence (DNA): TGTGCCAGCAGTTTAAATCCGGGGATATACGAGCAGTACTTC. This translates into CASSLNPGIYEQYF.

The V and J genes are TRBV7-9 and TRBJ1-1; D is unresolved. The CDR3 loop spans 15 amino acids. Germline assignment: CDR1 SEHNR and CDR2 FQNEAQ (reference sequence). Trimming shortened V by 1 base and J by 5 bases, and 14 bases separated the two germline ends. The CDR3 DNA reads TGTGCCAGCAGCTTAGGTTTAGTGAGGGAGACTGAAGCTTTCTTT. It encodes CASSLGLVRETEAFF.

J is TRBJ1-2 and V is TRBV18; a possible D gene is TRBD1 (6 bases). Between the trimmed V and J ends, which lost 3 bases and 2 bases, there was a span of 16 bases. There are 16 residues in the CDR3. Germline values: CDR1 KGHSH, CDR2 LQKENI. The CDR3 coding sequence is TGTGCCAGCTCACCTGGGGCAGGGGATAGAAACTATGGCTACACCTTC. The encoded protein is CASSPGAGDRNYGYTF.

The V gene is TRBV14, the J gene TRBJ2-3; D uncertain. V lost 8 bases and J lost 6, with 24 bases in between. The CDR3 extends over 16 amino acids. Germline V CDR1 and CDR2: SGHDN, FVKESK. CDR3 nucleotide sequence: TGTGCCAGCGCCGCGGAAGGATACCTTACCGGGGATACGCAGTATTTT. It translates to CASAAEGYLTGDTQYF.

The chain carries TRBV29-1 and TRBJ1-2, with TRBD1 as a possible D gene (5 bases). Germline CDR1 SQVTM, CDR2 ANQGSEA. Trimming stripped 1 base from V and 4 bases from J, with 7 bases between. CDR3 length: 12 residues. CDR3 sequence (DNA): TGCAGCGTTGAAGTAGGGGCCTATGGCTACACCTTC. It codes for CSVEVGAYGYTF.